The entry below describes one T cell receptor (beta chain). It has no known antigen specificity. No qualities accompany the bases; no much larger clone lies one base away. CDR3 length: 15 amino acids, cysteine to phenylalanine. Only CDR3 DNA is held: 45 bases, read in frame from base 1. CDR1 SGHVS and CDR2 FNYEAQ were looked up in the germline V gene. Compared with germline, V lacks 5 bases and J lacks 4 bases; bases without a gene match: 8. This sample was sequenced with an Illumina HiSeq 1500. TCRdb reran the public reads through fastp at Q25 and MiXCR, keeping productive beta chains. Merged by CDR3 protein, the rows form single entries marked with the most common genes and DNA. Counted in this sample were around 500,000 distinct CDR3 sequences; about two fifths of them appeared once. Around two fifths of the sample comes from the top ten. The data stem from a study of T cell repertoires in cytomegalovirus infection (dated by TCRdb to between 2018 and 2021). For the study in its entirety: Alongside well-studied HLA-B-restricted epitopes, the peptide stimulations were aimed at recently identified HLA-C-restricted CMV epitopes, whose presentation resists viral immunomodulation. Donor HLA type was relevant to the analysis, as public TCR beta signatures indicated carriage of CMV infection together with the matching HLA type. Paper-wide results and their limitations: In both this cohort and an independent 352-donor cohort, the cumulative frequency of public TCR beta family members distinguished carriers of CMV infection plus the relevant HLA type. The ex vivo response was dominated by HLA-C-restricted CMV-specific TCR beta clonotypes, which also provided the single most frequent clonotype in two of eight donors.

This specimen's treatment or condition label, interpreted: in vitro stimulation with specific CMV peptide epitopes to enrich CMV-specific T cells. The rearranged chain carries TRBV7-6 and TRBJ2-1; 7 junctional bases match TRBD2. This clonotype originated in a human donor in good health (CMV status not recorded). Some clones in this sample may be carry-over from other donors' samples. This material consisted of cultured PBMCs, taken from culture after CMV antigen stimulation. DNA sequence: TGTGCCAGCAGCCCCGTGGGGGGGGGGTACAATGAGCAGTTCTTC. The encoded protein is CASSPVGGGYNEQFF.